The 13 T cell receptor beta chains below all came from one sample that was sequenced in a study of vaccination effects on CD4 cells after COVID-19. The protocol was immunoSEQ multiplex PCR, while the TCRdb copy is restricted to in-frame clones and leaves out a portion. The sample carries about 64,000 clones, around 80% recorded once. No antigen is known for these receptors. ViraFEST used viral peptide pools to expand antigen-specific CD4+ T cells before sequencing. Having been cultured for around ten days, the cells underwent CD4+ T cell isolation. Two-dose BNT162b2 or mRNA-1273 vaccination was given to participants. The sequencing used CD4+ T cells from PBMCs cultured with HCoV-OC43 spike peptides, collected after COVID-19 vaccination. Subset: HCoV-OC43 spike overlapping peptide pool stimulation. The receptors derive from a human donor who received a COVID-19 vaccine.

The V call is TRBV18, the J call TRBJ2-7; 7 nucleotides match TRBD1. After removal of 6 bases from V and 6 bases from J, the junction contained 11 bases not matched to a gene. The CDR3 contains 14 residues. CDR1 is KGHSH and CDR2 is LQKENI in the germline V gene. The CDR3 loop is CASSHDREPREQYV. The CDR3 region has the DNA TGTGCCAGCTCCCATGACAGGGAACCACGCGAGCAGTACGTC.

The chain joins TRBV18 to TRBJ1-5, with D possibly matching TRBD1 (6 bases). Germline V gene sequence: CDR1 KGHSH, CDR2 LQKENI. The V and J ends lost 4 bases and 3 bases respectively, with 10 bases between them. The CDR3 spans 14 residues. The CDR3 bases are TGTGCCAGCTCACTAACAGGGCCCAATCAGCCCCAGCATTTT. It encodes CASSLTGPNQPQHF.

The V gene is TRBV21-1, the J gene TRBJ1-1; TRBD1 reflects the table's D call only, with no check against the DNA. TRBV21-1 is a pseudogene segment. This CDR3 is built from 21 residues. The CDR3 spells CASSGGTDDFTPCVQNTEAFF. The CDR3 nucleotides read TGTGCCAGCAGCGGGGGGACAGACGACTTCACCCCGTGCGTCCAGAACACTGAAGCTTTCTTT.

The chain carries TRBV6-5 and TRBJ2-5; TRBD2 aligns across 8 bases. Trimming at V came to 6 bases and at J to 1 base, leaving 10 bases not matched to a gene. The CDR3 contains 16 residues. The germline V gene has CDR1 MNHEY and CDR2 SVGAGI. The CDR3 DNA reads TGTGCCAGCAGCTACGGGGGGGAAATAACCCAAGAGACCCAGTACTTC. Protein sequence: CASSYGGEITQETQYF.

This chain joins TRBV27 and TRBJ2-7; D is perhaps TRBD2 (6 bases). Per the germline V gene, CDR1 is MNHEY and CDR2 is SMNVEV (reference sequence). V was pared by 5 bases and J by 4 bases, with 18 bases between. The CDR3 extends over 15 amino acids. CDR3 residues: CASSDRAGPWYEQYV. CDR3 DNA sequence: TGTGCCAGCAGTGATCGCGCGGGACCGTGGTACGAGCAGTACGTC.

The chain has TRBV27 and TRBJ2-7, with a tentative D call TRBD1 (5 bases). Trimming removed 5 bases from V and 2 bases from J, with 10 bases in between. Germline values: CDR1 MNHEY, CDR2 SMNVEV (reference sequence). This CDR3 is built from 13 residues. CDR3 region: CASSPRQTYEQYV. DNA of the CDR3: TGTGCCAGCAGTCCAAGACAGACCTACGAGCAGTACGTC.

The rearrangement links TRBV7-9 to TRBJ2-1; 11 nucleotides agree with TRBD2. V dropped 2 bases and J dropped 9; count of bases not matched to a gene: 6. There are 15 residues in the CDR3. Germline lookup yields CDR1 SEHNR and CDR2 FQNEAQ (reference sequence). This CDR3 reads CASSLSSGGAGEQFF. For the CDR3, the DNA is TGTGCCAGCAGCTTAAGTAGCGGGGGGGCGGGTGAGCAGTTCTTC.

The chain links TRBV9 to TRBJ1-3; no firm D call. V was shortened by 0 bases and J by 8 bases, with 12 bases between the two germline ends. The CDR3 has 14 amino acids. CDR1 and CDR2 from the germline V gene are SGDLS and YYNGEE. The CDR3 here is CASSVVQQSDTIYF. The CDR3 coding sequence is TGTGCCAGCAGCGTAGTCCAACAGTCGGACACCATATATTTT.

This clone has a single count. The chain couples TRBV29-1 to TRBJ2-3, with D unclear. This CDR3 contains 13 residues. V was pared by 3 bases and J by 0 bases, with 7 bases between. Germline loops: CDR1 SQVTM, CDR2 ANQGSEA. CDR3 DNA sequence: TGCAGCGTTGAGGGCAGTAGCACAGATACGCAGTATTTT. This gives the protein CSVEGSSTDTQYF.

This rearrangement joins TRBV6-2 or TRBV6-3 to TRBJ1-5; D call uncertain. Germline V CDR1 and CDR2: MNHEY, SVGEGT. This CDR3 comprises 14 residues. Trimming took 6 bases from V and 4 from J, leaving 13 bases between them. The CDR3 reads CASSEWAGNQPQHF. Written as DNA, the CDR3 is TGTGCCAGCAGCGAGTGGGCCGGGAATCAGCCCCAGCATTTT.

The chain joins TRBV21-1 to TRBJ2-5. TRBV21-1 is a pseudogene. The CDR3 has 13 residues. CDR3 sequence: CASSKRAQGTQYF. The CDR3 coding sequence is TGTGCCAGCAGCAAACGCGCCCAAGGGACCCAGTACTTC.

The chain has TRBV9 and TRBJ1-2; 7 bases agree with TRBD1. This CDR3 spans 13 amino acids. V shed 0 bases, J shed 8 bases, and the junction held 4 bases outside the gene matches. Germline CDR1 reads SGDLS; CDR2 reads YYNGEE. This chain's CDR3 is CASSVGQGRGYTF. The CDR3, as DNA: TGTGCCAGCAGCGTAGGACAGGGACGCGGCTACACCTTC. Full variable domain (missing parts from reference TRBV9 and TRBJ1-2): DSGVTQTPKHLITATGQRVTLRCSPRSGDLSVYWYQQSLDQGLQFLIQYYNGEERAKGNILERFSAQQFPDLHSELNLSSLELGDSALYFCASSVGQGRGYTFGSGTRLTVV.

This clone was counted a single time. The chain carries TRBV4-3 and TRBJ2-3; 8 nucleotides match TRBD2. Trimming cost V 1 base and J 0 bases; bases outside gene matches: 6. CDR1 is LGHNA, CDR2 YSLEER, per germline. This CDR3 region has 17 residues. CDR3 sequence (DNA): TGCGCCAGCAGCCAAGCGGGCGGGGGGACTAGCACAGATACGCAGTATTTT. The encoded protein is CASSQAGGGTSTDTQYF.